Shown below are 2 T cell receptor beta chains from a single sample sequenced in a study of blood T cell repertoires in COVID-19. Generated by immunoSEQ multiplex PCR, the TCRdb table keeps only in-frame clones and is missing some. The table has roughly 380,000 clones, more than 75% seen once; the top ten hold 2.5% to 3%. The sample comprised PBMCs or T cells enriched from blood (not recorded which). These receptor sequences come from a young woman who had recovered from COVID-19.

The chain carries TRBV2 and TRBJ2-5; TRBD2 aligns across 7 bases. V shed 9 bases and J 5 bases; nucleotides not matched to a gene: 12. The CDR3 is 14 residues long. The germline gives CDR1 SNHLY, CDR2 FYNNEI. The CDR3 DNA reads TGTGCCAGTAGAGGGACTACTCAACGGGAGACCCAGTACTTC. This gives the protein CASRGTTQRETQYF.

The gene calls are TRBV2 and TRBJ2-3; TRBD2 agrees at 7 bases. Germline loops: CDR1 SNHLY, CDR2 FYNNEI. Trimming cost V 2 bases and J 8 bases; bases outside gene matches: 4. This CDR3 comprises 13 residues. The CDR3 protein is CASSETSDGTQYF. The CDR3 DNA sequence: TGTGCCAGCAGTGAAACTAGCGACGGTACGCAGTATTTT.